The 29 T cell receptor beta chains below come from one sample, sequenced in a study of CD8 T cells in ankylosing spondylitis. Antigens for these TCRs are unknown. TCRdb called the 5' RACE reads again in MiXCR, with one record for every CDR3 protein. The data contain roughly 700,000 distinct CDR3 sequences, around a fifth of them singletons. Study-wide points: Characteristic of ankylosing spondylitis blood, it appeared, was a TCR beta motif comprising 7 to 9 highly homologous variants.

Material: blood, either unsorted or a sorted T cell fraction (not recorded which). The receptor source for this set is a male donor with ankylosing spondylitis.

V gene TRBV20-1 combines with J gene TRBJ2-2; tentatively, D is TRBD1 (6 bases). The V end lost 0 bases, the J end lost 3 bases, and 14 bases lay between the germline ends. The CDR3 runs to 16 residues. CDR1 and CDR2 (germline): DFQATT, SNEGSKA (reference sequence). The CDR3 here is CSARDLGSGDTGELFF. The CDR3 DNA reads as TGCAGTGCTAGAGATCTTGGTTCAGGGGACACCGGGGAGCTGTTTTTT.

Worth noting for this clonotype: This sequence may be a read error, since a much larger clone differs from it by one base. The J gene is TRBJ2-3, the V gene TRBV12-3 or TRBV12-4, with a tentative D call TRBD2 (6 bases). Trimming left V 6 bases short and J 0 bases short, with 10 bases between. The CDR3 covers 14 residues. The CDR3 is CASRKSGSTDTQYF. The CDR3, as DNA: TGTGCCAGCAGAAAAAGCGGGAGCACAGATACGCAGTATTTT.

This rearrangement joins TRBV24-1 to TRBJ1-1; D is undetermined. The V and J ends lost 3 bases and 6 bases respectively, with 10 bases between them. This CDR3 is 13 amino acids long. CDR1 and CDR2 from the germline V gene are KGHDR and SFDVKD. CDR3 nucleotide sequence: TGTGCCACCAGTGATGGGATCCGGGCTGAAGCTTTCTTT. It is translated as CATSDGIRAEAFF.

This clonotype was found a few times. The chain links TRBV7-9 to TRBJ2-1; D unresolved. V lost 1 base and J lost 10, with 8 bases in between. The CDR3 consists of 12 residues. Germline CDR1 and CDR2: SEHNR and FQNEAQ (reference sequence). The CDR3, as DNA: TGTGCCAGCAGCTTAGGGAACCAGGAGCAGTTCTTC. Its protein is CASSLGNQEQFF.

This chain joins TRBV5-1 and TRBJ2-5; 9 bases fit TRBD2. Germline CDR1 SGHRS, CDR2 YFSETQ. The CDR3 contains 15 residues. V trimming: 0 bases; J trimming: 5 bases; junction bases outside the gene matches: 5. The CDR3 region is CASSLASGKSETQYF. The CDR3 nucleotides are TGCGCCAGCAGCTTGGCTAGCGGGAAGTCGGAGACCCAGTACTTC.

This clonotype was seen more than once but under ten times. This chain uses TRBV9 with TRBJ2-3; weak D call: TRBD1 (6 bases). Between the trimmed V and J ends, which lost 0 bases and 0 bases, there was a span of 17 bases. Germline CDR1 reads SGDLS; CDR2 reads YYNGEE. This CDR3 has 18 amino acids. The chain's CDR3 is CASSVDRQGQTSTDTQYF. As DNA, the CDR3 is TGTGCCAGCAGCGTAGATCGGCAGGGACAAACTAGCACAGATACGCAGTATTTT.

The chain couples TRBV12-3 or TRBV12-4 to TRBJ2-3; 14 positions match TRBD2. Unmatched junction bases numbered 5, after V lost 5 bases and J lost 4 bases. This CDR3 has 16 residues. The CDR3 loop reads CASSGTSGSFADTQYF. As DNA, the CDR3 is TGTGCCAGCAGTGGGACTAGCGGGAGTTTCGCAGATACGCAGTATTTT.

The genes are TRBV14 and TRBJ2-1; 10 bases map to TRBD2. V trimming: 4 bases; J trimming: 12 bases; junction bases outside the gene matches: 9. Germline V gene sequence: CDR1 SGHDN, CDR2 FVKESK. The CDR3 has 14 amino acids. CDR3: CASSRGPAGGRQFF. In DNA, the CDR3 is TGTGCCAGCAGCCGAGGACCAGCGGGGGGGCGGCAGTTCTTC.

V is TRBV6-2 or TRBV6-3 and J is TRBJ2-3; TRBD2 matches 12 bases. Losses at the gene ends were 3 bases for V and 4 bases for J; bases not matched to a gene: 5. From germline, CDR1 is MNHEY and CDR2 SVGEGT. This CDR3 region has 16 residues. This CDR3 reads CASSYSTSGGSDTQYF. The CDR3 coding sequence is TGTGCCAGCAGTTATTCGACTAGCGGGGGTTCAGATACGCAGTATTTT.

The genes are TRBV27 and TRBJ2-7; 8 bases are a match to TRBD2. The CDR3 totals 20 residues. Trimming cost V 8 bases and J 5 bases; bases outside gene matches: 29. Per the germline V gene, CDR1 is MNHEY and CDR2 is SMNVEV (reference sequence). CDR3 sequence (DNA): TGTGCCAGCGCTCCGGTTCCCGGGGGGATAGCGGGAAATAAAAGGGACGAGCAGTACTTC. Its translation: CASAPVPGGIAGNKRDEQYF.

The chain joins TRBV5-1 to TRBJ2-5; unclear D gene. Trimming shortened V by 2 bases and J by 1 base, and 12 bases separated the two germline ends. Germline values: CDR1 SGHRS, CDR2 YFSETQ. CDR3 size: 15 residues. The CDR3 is CASSLSAGSQETQYF. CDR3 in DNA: TGCGCCAGCAGCTTAAGCGCCGGCAGCCAAGAGACCCAGTACTTC.

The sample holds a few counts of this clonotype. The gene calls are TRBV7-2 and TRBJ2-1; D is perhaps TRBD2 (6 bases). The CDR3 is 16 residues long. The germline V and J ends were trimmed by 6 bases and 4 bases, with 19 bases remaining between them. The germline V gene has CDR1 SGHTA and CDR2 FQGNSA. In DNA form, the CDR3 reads TGTGCCAGCAGTCTCCCATCCGGGACTGTATACAATGAGCAGTTCTTC. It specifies CASSLPSGTVYNEQFF.

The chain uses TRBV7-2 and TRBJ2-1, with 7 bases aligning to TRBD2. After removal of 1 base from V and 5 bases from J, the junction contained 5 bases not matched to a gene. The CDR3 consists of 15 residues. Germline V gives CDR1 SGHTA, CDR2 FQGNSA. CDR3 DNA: TGTGCCAGCAGCTTAGTAGGGACTAAGAACAATGAGCAGTTCTTC. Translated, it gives CASSLVGTKNNEQFF.

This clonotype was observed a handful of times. The CDR3 DNA follows: TGCAGCGTTGGCGGCAGTTTTTTAGATACGCAGTATTTT. It encodes CSVGGSFLDTQYF. This chain joins TRBV29-1 and TRBJ2-3; D is unresolved. The CDR3 is 13 residues long. Trimming removed 4 bases at V and 5 bases at J, with 13 bases between. Per germline, CDR1 SQVTM and CDR2 ANQGSEA.

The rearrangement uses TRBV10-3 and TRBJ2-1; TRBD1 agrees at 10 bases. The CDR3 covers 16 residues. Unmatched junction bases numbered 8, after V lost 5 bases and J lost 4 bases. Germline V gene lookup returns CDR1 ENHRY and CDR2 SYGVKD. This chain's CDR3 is CAISQNDRGPYNEQFF. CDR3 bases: TGTGCCATCAGTCAGAATGACAGGGGGCCATACAATGAGCAGTTCTTC.

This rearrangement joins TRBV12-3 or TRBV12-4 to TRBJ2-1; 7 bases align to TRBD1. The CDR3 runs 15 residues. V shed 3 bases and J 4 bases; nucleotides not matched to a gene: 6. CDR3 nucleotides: TGTGCCAGCAGTTTGAGAGGGACAGAGTACAATGAGCAGTTCTTC. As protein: CASSLRGTEYNEQFF.

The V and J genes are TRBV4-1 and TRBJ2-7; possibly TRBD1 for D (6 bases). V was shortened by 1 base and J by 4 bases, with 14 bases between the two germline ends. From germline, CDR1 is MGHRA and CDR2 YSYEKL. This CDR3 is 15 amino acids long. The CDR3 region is CASSQVADSVYEQYF. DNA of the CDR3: TGCGCCAGCAGCCAAGTGGCGGACAGCGTATACGAGCAGTACTTC.

CDR3 sequence: CASRIGNQPQHF. DNA for the CDR3: TGTGCCAGCAGAATTGGCAATCAGCCCCAGCATTTT. J is TRBJ1-5 and V is TRBV6-5; D is uncertain. The germline V gene encodes CDR1 MNHEY and CDR2 SVGAGI. V was cut by 6 bases and J by 2 bases, with 5 bases left in between. The CDR3 totals 12 residues.

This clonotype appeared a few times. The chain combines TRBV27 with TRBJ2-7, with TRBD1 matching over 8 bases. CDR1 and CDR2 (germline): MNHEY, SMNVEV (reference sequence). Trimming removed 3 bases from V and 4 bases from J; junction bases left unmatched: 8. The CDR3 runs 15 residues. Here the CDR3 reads CASSFPDRVLYEQYF. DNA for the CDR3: TGTGCCAGCAGTTTCCCGGACAGGGTCTTATACGAGCAGTACTTC.

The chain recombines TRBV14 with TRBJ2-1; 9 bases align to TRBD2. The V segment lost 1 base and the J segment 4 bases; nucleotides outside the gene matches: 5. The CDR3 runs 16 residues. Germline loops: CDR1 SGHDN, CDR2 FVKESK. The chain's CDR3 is CASSQAKTSGYNEQFF. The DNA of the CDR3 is TGTGCCAGCAGCCAAGCGAAGACTAGCGGATACAATGAGCAGTTCTTC.

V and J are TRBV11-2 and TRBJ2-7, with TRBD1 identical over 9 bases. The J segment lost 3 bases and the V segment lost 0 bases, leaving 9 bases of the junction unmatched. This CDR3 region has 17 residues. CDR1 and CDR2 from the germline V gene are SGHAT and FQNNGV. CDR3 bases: TGTGCCAGCAGCTTAGATCTCTGGACAGGGGTTGACTACGAGCAGTACTTC. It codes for CASSLDLWTGVDYEQYF.

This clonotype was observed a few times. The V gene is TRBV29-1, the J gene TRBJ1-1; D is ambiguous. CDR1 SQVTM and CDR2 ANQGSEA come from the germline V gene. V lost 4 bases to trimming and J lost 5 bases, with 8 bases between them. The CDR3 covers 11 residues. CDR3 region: CSVVKGTEAFF. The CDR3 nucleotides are TGCAGCGTTGTTAAAGGGACTGAAGCTTTCTTT.

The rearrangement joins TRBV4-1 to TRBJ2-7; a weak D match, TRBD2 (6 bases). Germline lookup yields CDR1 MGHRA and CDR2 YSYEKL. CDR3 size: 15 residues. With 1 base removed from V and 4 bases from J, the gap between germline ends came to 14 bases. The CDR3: CASSQGSGPGYEQYF. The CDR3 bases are TGCGCCAGCAGCCAAGGTAGCGGTCCGGGGTACGAGCAGTACTTC.

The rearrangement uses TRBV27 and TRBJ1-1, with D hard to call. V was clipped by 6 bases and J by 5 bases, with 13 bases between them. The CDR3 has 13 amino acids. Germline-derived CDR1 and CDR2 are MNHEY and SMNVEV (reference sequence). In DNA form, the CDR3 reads TGTGCCAGCAGCGCCACCGGGTGGACTGAAGCTTTCTTT. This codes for CASSATGWTEAFF.

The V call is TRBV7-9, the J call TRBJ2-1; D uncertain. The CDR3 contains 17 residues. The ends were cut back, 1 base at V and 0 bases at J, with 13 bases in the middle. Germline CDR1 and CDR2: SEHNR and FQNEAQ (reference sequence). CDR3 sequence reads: CASSLGGTLPSYNEQFF. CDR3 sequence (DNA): TGTGCCAGCAGCTTAGGTGGCACCCTTCCCTCCTACAATGAGCAGTTCTTC.

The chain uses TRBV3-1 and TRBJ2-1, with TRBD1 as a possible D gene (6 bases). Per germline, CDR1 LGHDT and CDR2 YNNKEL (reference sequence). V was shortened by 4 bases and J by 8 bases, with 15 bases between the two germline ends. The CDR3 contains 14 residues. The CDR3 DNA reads TGTGCCAGCAGCCTACAGGGTGTACTGGATGAGCAGTTCTTC. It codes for CASSLQGVLDEQFF.

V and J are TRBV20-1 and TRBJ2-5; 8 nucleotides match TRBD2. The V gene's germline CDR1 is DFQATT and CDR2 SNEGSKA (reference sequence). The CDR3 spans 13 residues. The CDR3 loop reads CSMEGGGQETQYF. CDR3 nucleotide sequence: TGCAGCATGGAAGGCGGGGGGCAAGAGACCCAGTACTTC.

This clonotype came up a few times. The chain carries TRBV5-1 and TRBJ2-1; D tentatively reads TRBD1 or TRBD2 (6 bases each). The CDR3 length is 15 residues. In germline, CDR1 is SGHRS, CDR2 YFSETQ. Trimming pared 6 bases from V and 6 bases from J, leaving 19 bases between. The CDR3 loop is CASTPESGARNEQFF. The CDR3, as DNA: TGCGCCAGCACCCCGGAGTCGGGGGCGCGCAATGAGCAGTTCTTC.

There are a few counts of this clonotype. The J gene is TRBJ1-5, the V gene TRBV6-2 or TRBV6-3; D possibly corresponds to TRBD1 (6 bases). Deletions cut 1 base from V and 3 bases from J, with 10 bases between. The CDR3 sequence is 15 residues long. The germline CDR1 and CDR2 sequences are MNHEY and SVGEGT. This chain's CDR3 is CASSYLGTHNQPQHF. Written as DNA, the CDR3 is TGTGCCAGCAGTTACTTAGGGACACACAATCAGCCCCAGCATTTT.